Shown below are 19 T cell receptor beta chains from a single sample sequenced in a study of neurological immune-mediated disorders. As for time point: longitudinal time-point 2. TCRdb fed the 5' RACE reads into MiXCR, producing one record per CDR3 protein. The profile covers some 80,000 distinct CDR3 sequences, with 4.5% to 7.5% appearing a single time and 7.9% taken by the ten largest. The sequencing input was PBMCs. Receptor source: an older woman with multiple sclerosis.

This clonotype has ten or more counts. CDR3 protein: CASSLAGTPQGGYTF. The DNA of the CDR3 is TGCGCCAGCAGCTTAGCCGGGACACCTCAGGGTGGCTACACCTTC. This chain connects TRBV5-1 to TRBJ1-2; D might be TRBD1 (6 bases). Looked up from germline, CDR1 is SGHRS and CDR2 is YFSETQ. Deletions cut 2 bases from V and 7 bases from J, with 18 bases between. This CDR3 has 15 amino acids.

In nucleotides, the CDR3 is TGCAGTGCTGCCGACCGAGGCCACACTGAAGCTTTCTTT. Its translation: CSAADRGHTEAFF. This sequence joins TRBV20-1 and TRBJ1-1; D is ambiguous. Germline V lookup: CDR1 DFQATT, CDR2 SNEGSKA (reference sequence). The CDR3 covers 13 residues. Trimming removed 5 bases at V and 3 bases at J, with 13 bases between.

This clonotype was detected ten times or more. The chain carries TRBV20-1 and TRBJ1-1; D unresolved. There are 14 residues in the CDR3. V was clipped by 2 bases and J by 1 base, with 11 bases between them. Germline V lookup: CDR1 DFQATT, CDR2 SNEGSKA (reference sequence). The CDR3 bases are TGCAGTGCTAGACACCGGATAAAGAACACTGAAGCTTTCTTT. This sequence encodes CSARHRIKNTEAFF.

Ten or more counts support this clonotype. V is TRBV6-5 and J is TRBJ2-1; 7 bases match TRBD2. Germline V CDR1 and CDR2: MNHEY, SVGAGI. Losses at the gene ends were 6 bases for V and 2 bases for J; bases not matched to a gene: 7. There are 15 residues in the CDR3. CDR3 bases: TGTGCCAGCAGGCGCGGCGGGGGTACCTACAATGAGCAGTTCTTC. It translates to CASRRGGGTYNEQFF.

This clonotype showed up many times. The V and J genes are TRBV20-1 and TRBJ2-2; TRBD2 aligns across 13 bases. CDR1 is DFQATT, CDR2 SNEGSKA, per germline (reference sequence). V dropped 6 bases and J dropped 4; count of bases not matched to a gene: 5. CDR3 length: 15 residues. CDR3 in DNA: TGCAGTGCAACTAGCGGGGGGGCTTTCACCGGGGAGCTGTTTTTT. It encodes CSATSGGAFTGELFF.

This clonotype came up many times. The V call is TRBV11-2, the J call TRBJ1-1; D is undetermined. The V and J ends lost 2 bases and 5 bases respectively, with 18 bases between them. CDR3 length: 16 residues. Germline CDR1 is SGHAT and CDR2 is FQNNGV. The CDR3 DNA reads as TGTGCCAGCAGCTTACTCGGGAACAATTTGGGAACTGAAGCTTTCTTT. Residues: CASSLLGNNLGTEAFF.

This clonotype has a count of ten or more. This sequence joins TRBV6-5 and TRBJ1-5; the match to TRBD1 covers 8 bases. V shed 2 bases, J shed 7 bases, and the junction held 4 bases outside the gene matches. The CDR3 is 14 amino acids. Germline V CDR1 and CDR2: MNHEY, SVGAGI. In DNA form, the CDR3 reads TGTGCCAGCAGTTACGACAGGGGTGGCCAGCCCCAGCATTTT. It codes for CASSYDRGGQPQHF.

This clonotype was seen ten or more times. This rearrangement joins TRBV3-1 to TRBJ2-1, with D unclear. Looked up from germline, CDR1 is LGHDT and CDR2 is YNNKEL (reference sequence). This CDR3 is built from 15 residues. V was clipped by 4 bases and J by 7 bases, with 17 bases between them. In DNA, the CDR3 is TGTGCCAGCAGCCCAAGGTTTCCCTCTCTGAATGAGCAGTTCTTC. Translated, it gives CASSPRFPSLNEQFF.

This clonotype has a count of ten or more. The rearrangement joins TRBV6-5 to TRBJ2-3; D is unresolved. There are 13 residues in the CDR3. From germline, CDR1 is MNHEY and CDR2 SVGAGI. V shed 2 bases and J shed 6 bases, with 9 bases lying between them. CDR3: CASSYRGGDTQYF. In DNA, the CDR3 is TGTGCCAGCAGTTACCGCGGTGGGGATACGCAGTATTTT.

This clonotype was seen repeatedly, ten times or more. The rearrangement links TRBV10-3 to TRBJ2-7; possibly TRBD1 for D (6 bases). The germline V and J ends were trimmed by 2 bases and 7 bases, with 15 bases remaining between them. Germline V gene sequence: CDR1 ENHRY, CDR2 SYGVKD. This CDR3 region has 14 residues. This CDR3 is CAISEQQGRREQYF. The CDR3, as DNA: TGTGCCATCAGTGAGCAACAGGGTCGAAGGGAGCAGTACTTC.

This clonotype was detected many times. This chain joins TRBV20-1 and TRBJ1-2, with 7 bases fitting TRBD1. With 5 bases clipped from V and 2 bases from J, the junction kept 8 bases outside the gene matches. Per germline, CDR1 DFQATT and CDR2 SNEGSKA (reference sequence). CDR3 length equals 14 residues. The CDR3 coding sequence is TGCAGTGCTTTCCCGGGACAGATAAACTATGGCTACACCTTC. Amino acids: CSAFPGQINYGYTF.

The chain carries TRBV3-1 and TRBJ1-5; tentatively, D is TRBD1 (6 bases). The CDR3 length is 14 residues. Trimming pared 1 base from V and 7 bases from J, leaving 11 bases between. Germline V gene sequence: CDR1 LGHDT, CDR2 YNNKEL (reference sequence). The CDR3 sequence is CASSQGTVVQPQHF. The CDR3 nucleotides are TGTGCCAGCAGCCAAGGGACAGTCGTCCAGCCCCAGCATTTT.

In this sample, this clonotype turned up a few times. This chain links TRBV3-1 with TRBJ1-6, with 9 bases that match TRBD1. V was pared by 1 base and J by 7 bases, with 8 bases of the junction left unmatched. The CDR3 has 17 amino acids. CDR1 and CDR2 (germline): LGHDT, YNNKEL (reference sequence). The CDR3 DNA is TGTGCCAGCAGCCAAGCCCATGGGACAGGGCGCAATTCACCCCTCCACTTT. It specifies CASSQAHGTGRNSPLHF.

This clonotype was counted at least ten times. This chain uses TRBV5-1 with TRBJ2-3; maybe TRBD2 (7 bases). Germline values: CDR1 SGHRS, CDR2 YFSETQ. The CDR3 loop spans 14 amino acids. Deletions cut 4 bases from V and 2 bases from J, with 11 bases between. The CDR3 DNA sequence: TGCGCCAGCAGCCGGGGGGCCTACACAGATACGCAGTATTTT. Amino acids: CASSRGAYTDTQYF.

The sample holds many counts of this clonotype. The chain combines TRBV20-1 with TRBJ2-1, with a possible D match to TRBD1 (5 bases). There are 15 residues in the CDR3. Germline loops: CDR1 DFQATT, CDR2 SNEGSKA (reference sequence). V lost 8 bases to trimming and J lost 0 bases, with 17 bases between them. CDR3 region: CSLSQGSSSYNEQFF. For the CDR3, the DNA is TGCAGTTTATCTCAGGGAAGTAGCTCCTACAATGAGCAGTTCTTC.

This clonotype occurred many times. The rearrangement joins TRBV7-9 to TRBJ2-2, with TRBD2 as a possible D gene (6 bases). There are 15 residues in the CDR3. The germline CDR1 and CDR2 sequences are SEHNR and FQNEAQ (reference sequence). The V gene lost 1 base and the J gene lost 6 bases, with 12 bases spanning the gap. CDR3 nucleotides: TGTGCCAGCAGCTTAGTCAGAGCGGGCCCCGGGGAGCTGTTTTTT. It is translated as CASSLVRAGPGELFF.

This clonotype was detected ten times or more. The rearrangement uses TRBV7-8 and TRBJ2-3; D possibly matches TRBD1 or TRBD2 (5 bases each). Trimming took 2 bases from V and 6 from J, leaving 18 bases between them. The CDR3 runs 16 residues. In germline, CDR1 is SGHVS, CDR2 FQNEAQ. The CDR3 reads CASSLPGGGRFDTQYF. The CDR3 DNA follows: TGTGCCAGCAGCTTACCTGGGGGTGGTCGGTTTGATACGCAGTATTTT. Filled out from reference TRBV7-8 and TRBJ2-3, the complete variable domain reads GAGVSQSPRYKVAKRGQDVALRCDPISGHVSLFWYQQALGQGPEFLTYFQNEAQLDKSGLPSDRFFAERPEGSVSTLKIQRTQQEDSAVYLCASSLPGGGRFDTQYFGPGTRLTVL.

This clonotype came up many times. V gene TRBV5-1 combines with J gene TRBJ1-5; D unclear. Germline V gene sequence: CDR1 SGHRS, CDR2 YFSETQ. Trimming pared 0 bases from V and 6 bases from J, leaving 10 bases between. The length of the CDR3 is 14 residues. CDR3 region: CASSLDSGTQPQHF. In DNA form, the CDR3 reads TGCGCCAGCAGCTTGGATTCAGGAACTCAGCCCCAGCATTTT.

In this sample, this clonotype turned up many times. The chain employs TRBV12-3 or TRBV12-4 and TRBJ2-1; 7 nucleotides line up with TRBD2. V shed 5 bases, J shed 15 bases, and the junction held 7 bases outside the gene matches. This CDR3 region has 11 residues. The CDR3 sequence is CASSPAGRRFF. CDR3 in DNA: TGTGCCAGCAGTCCAGCGGGGAGGAGGTTCTTC.